This T cell receptor (beta chain) was retrieved from a study of T cell repertoires in cytomegalovirus infection. Concerning this clonotype itself: Its antigen is unknown.

TCRdb fed the reads into MiXCR, producing one record per CDR3 protein. Of approximately 470,000 distinct CDR3 sequences listed, more than 40% are singletons. The CDR3 is made up of 15 amino acids. The V gene's germline CDR1 is SGHTA and CDR2 FQGNSA. The V segment lost 1 base and the J segment 7 bases; nucleotides outside the gene matches: 9. Specimen: cultured PBMCs, collected from culture after CMV antigen stimulation. The TCR sequence derives from a human donor in good health (CMV status not recorded). Some clones in this sample may be carry-over from other donors' samples. This chain joins TRBV7-2 and TRBJ2-7; TRBD2 aligns across 8 bases. Here the CDR3 reads CASSLVGGGTWEQYF. Written as DNA, the CDR3 is TGTGCCAGCAGCTTAGTGGGCGGGGGGACCTGGGAGCAGTACTTC.